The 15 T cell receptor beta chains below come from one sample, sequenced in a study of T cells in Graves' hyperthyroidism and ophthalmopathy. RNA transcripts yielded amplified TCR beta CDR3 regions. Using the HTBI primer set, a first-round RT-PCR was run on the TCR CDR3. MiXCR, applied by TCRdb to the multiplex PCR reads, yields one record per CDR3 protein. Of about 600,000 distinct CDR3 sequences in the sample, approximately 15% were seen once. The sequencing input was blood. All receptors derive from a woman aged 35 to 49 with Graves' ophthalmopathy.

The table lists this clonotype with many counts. CDR3 DNA sequence: TGTGCCAGCAGCCCCATCGCCGGATTACTAGCGGGGGGAGCGGAGACCCAGTACTTC. Protein sequence: CASSPIAGLLAGGAETQYF. This chain connects TRBV12-3 or TRBV12-4 to TRBJ2-5; 12 nucleotides agree with TRBD2. The CDR3 is 19 amino acids. Trimming removed 6 bases from V and 5 bases from J; junction bases left unmatched: 19.

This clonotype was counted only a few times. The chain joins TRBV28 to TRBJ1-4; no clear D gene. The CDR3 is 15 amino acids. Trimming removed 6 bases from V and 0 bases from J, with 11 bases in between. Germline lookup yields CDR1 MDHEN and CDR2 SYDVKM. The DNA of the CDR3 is TGTGCCAGCAGGGGAGTTGAGGCAACTAATGAAAAACTGTTTTTT. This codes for CASRGVEATNEKLFF.

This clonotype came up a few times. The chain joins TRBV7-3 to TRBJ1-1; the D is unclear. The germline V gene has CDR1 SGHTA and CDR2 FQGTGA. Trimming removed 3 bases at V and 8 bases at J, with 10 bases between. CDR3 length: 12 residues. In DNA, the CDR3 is TGTGCCAGCAGCTTTGGGTACTCAGAAGCTTTCTTT. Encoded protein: CASSFGYSEAFF. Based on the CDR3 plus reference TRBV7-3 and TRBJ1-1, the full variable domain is GAGVSQTPSNKVTEKGKYVELRCDPISGHTALYWYRQSLGQGPEFLIYFQGTGAADDSGLPNDRFFAVRPEGSVSTLKIQRTERGDSAVYLCASSFGYSEAFFGQGTRLTVV.

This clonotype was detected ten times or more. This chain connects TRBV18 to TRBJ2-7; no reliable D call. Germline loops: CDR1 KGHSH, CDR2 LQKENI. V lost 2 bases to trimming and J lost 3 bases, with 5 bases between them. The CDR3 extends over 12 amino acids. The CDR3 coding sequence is TGTGCCAGCTCACCAGTTTACTACGAGCAGTACTTC. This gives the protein CASSPVYYEQYF. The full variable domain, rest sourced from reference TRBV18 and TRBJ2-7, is NAGVMQNPRHLVRRRGQEARLRCSPMKGHSHVYWYRQLPEEGLKFMVYLQKENIIDESGMPKERFSAEFPKEGPSILRIQQVVRGDSAAYFCASSPVYYEQYFGPGTRLTVT.

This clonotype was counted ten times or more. CDR3 in DNA: TGCAGTGCCACCAGGGGTACAGATACGCAGTATTTT. Protein product: CSATRGTDTQYF. The genes are TRBV20-1 and TRBJ2-3; D possibly corresponds to TRBD1 (6 bases). The germline V and J ends were trimmed by 6 bases and 3 bases, with 10 bases remaining between them. CDR1 DFQATT and CDR2 SNEGSKA come from the germline V gene (reference sequence). The length of the CDR3 is 12 residues.

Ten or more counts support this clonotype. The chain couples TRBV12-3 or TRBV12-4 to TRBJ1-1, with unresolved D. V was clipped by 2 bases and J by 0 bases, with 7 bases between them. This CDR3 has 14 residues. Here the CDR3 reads CASSLSQLNTEAFF. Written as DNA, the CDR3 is TGTGCCAGCAGTTTAAGCCAGCTGAACACTGAAGCTTTCTTT.

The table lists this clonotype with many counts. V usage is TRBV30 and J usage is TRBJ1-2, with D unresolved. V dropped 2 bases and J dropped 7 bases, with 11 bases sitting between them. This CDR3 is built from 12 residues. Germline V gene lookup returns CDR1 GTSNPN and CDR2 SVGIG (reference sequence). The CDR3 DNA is TGTGCCTGGAGTTTCGGGGTTGGTGGCTACACCTTC. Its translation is CAWSFGVGGYTF.

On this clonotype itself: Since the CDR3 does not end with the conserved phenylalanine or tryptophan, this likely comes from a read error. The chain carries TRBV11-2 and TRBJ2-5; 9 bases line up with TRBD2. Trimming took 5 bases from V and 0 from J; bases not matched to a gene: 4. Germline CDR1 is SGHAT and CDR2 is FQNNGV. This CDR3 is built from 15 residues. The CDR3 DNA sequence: TGTGCCAGCAGCCTAGGCGGGGGGGACCAAGAGACCCAGTACCTC. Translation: CASSLGGGDQETQYL.

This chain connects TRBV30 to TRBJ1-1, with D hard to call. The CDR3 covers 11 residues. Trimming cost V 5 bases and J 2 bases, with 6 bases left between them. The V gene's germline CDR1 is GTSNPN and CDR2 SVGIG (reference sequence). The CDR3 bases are TGTGCCTGGGGGCCTAACACTGAAGCTTTCTTT. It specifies CAWGPNTEAFF.

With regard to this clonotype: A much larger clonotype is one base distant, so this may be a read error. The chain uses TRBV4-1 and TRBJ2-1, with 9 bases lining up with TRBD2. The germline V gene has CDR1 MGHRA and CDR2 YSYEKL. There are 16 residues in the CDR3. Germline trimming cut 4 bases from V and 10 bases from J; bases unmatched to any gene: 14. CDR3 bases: TGCGCCAGCAGCCTATTTTGGCGGGAGGGCGCGTACGAGCAGTTCTTC. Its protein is CASSLFWREGAYEQFF.

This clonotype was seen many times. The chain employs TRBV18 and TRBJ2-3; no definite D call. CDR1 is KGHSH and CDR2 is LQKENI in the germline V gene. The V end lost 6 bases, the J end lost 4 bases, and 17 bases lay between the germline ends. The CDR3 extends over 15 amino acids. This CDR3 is CASSVGAPPADTQYF. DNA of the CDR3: TGTGCCAGCTCGGTAGGCGCACCCCCCGCAGATACGCAGTATTTT.

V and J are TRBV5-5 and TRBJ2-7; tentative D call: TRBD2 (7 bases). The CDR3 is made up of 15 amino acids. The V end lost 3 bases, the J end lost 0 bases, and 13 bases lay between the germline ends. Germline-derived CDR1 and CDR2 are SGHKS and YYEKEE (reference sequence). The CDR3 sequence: CASSSAGAGSYEQYF. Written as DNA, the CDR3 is TGTGCCAGCAGCTCCGCGGGGGCGGGCTCCTACGAGCAGTACTTC.

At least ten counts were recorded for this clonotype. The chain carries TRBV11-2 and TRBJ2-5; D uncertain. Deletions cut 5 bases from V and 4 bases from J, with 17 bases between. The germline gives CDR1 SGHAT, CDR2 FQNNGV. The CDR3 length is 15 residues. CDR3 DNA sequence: TGTGCCAGCAGCCGAAGCCCGCTCGCTGGAGAGACCCAGTACTTC. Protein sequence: CASSRSPLAGETQYF.

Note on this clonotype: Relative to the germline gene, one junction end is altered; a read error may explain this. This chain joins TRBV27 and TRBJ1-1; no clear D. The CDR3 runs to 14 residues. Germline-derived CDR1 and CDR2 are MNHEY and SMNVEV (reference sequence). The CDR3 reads CASSSRLMNTQAFF. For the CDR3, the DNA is TGTGCCAGCAGTTCACGGCTCATGAACACTCAAGCTTTCTTT.

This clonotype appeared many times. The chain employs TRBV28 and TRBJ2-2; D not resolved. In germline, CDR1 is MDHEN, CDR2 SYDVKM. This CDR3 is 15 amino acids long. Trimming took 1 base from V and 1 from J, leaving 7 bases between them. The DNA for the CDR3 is TGTGCCAGCAGTTTATCCCTAGGGAACACCGGGGAGCTGTTTTTT. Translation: CASSLSLGNTGELFF.